Below, 2 T cell receptor beta chains from the same sample are listed, as sequenced in a study of blood T cell repertoires in COVID-19. Using immunoSEQ multiplex PCR, the repertoire was profiled, and TCRdb retains in-frame clones only, with some absent. The table lists tens of thousands of clones, around 93% of them singletons. The sample consisted of peripheral blood. Source of these receptors: a man in his fifties with acute or convalescent COVID-19.

The chain carries TRBV18 and TRBJ2-5; D may be TRBD2 (5 bases). This CDR3 region has 13 residues. CDR1 KGHSH and CDR2 LQKENI come from the germline V gene. Trimming took off 3 bases at V and 2 bases at J, with 7 bases between the two ends. This CDR3 reads CASSPGAQETQYF. CDR3 DNA sequence: TGTGCCAGCTCACCGGGAGCTCAAGAGACCCAGTACTTC.

The V gene is TRBV3-1 (or the pseudogene TRBV3-2), the J gene TRBJ1-5; no clear D. The CDR3 runs to 14 residues. V lost 5 bases to trimming and J lost 0 bases, with 8 bases between them. From germline, CDR1 is LGHDT and CDR2 YNNKEL (reference sequence). The CDR3 DNA is TGTGCCAGCAGCTACACAGATAGCAATCAGCCCCAGCATTTT. This sequence encodes CASSYTDSNQPQHF.